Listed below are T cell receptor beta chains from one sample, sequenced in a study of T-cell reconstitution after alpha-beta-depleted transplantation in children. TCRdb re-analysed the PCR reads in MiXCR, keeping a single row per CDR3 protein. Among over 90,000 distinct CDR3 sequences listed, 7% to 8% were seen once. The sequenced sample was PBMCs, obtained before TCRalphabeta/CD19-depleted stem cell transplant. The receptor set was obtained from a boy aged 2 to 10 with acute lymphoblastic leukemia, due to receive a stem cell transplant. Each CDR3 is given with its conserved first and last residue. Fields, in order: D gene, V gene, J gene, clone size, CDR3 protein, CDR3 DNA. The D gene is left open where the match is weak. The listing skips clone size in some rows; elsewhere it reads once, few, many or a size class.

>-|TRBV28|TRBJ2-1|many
CASSLVGSNNEQFF
TGTGCCAGCAGTTTAGTGGGGTCTAACAATGAGCAGTTCTTC
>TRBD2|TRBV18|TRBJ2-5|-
CASSGTKRGQETQYF
TGTGCCAGCTCAGGAACCAAGCGGGGGCAAGAGACCCAGTACTTC
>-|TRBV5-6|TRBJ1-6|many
CASSLDPRRTNSPLHF
TGTGCCAGCAGCTTGGACCCCAGGAGGACGAACTCACCCCTCCACTTT
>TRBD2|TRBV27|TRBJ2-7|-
CASGSSGGLAGVYEQYF
TGTGCCAGCGGATCCTCCGGCGGACTAGCGGGGGTCTACGAGCAGTACTTC
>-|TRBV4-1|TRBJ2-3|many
CASSQDTEGDTQYF
TGCGCCAGCAGCCAAGATACAGAAGGAGATACGCAGTATTTT
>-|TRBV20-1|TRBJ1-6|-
CSATGVSSYNSPLHF
TGCAGTGCTACAGGGGTTAGCTCCTATAATTCACCCCTCCACTTT
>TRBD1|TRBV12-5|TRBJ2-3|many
CASGLYVDRGGDTQYF
TGTGCTAGTGGTTTGTATGTGGACAGGGGGGGAGATACGCAGTATTTT
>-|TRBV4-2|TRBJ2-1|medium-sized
CASSRPETSNSYNEQFF
TGTGCCAGCAGCCGTCCAGAGACTTCAAACTCCTACAATGAGCAGTTCTTC
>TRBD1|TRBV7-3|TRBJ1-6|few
CASSFMTGANNSPLHF
TGTGCCAGCAGCTTTATGACAGGGGCTAATAATTCACCCCTCCACTTT
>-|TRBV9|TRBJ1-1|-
CASSVEGGGTEAFF
TGTGCCAGCAGCGTAGAGGGGGGCGGGACTGAAGCTTTCTTT
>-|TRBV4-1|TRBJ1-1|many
CASSQDRGGTEAFF
TGCGCCAGCAGCCAAGATAGGGGGGGGACTGAAGCTTTCTTT
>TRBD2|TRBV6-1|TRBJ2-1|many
CASSEQRGGYNEQFF
TGTGCCAGCAGTGAACAGCGGGGGGGCTACAATGAGCAGTTCTTC
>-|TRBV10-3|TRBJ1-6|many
CAISESAVLNSPLHF
TGTGCCATCAGTGAGTCGGCGGTTCTGAATTCACCCCTCCACTTT
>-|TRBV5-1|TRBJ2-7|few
CASSPKQRGGGEQYF
TGCGCCAGCAGCCCCAAACAGAGGGGGGGAGGCGAGCAGTACTTC
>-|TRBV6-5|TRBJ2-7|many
CASRKVGEQYF
TGTGCCAGCAGGAAAGTCGGGGAGCAGTACTTC
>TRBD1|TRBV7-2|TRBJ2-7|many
CASSLQGQASEQYF
TGTGCCAGCAGCTTACAAGGACAGGCCTCGGAGCAGTACTTC
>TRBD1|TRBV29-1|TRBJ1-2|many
CSAHGRTGEGYTF
TGCAGCGCCCACGGCCGGACAGGGGAAGGCTACACCTTC
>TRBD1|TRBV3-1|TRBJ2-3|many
CASSPRQGAGDTQYF
TGTGCCAGCAGCCCTCGACAGGGGGCAGGAGATACGCAGTATTTT
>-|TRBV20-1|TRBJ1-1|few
CSAPQGDTEAFF
TGCAGTGCTCCCCAGGGTGACACTGAAGCTTTCTTT
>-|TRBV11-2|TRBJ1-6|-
CASSFHGNSPLHF
TGTGCCAGCAGCTTTCACGGAAATTCACCCCTCCACTTT
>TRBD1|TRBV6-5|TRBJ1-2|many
CASSYSGTGGYGYTF
TGTGCCAGCAGTTACTCCGGGACAGGGGGCTATGGCTACACCTTC
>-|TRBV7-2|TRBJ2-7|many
CASSTLAGGLNEQYF
TGTGCCAGCAGCACACTCGCAGGGGGGCTGAACGAGCAGTACTTC
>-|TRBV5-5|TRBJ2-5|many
CASSLVGVQETQYF
TGTGCCAGCAGCTTGGTTGGAGTTCAAGAGACCCAGTACTTC
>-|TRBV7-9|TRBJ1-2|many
CASRRPTNYGYTF
TGTGCCAGCAGAAGGCCTACTAACTATGGCTACACCTTC
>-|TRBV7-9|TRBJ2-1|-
CASSTRGSEQFF
TGTGCCAGCAGCACCAGGGGATCTGAGCAGTTCTTC
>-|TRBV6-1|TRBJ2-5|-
CASSASLARGGTQYF
TGTGCCAGCAGTGCCTCCCTAGCGCGGGGCGGGACCCAGTACTTC
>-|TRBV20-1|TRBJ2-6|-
CSAGSDSGANVLTF
TGCAGTGCTGGTAGTGACTCTGGGGCCAACGTCCTGACTTTC
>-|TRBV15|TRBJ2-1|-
CATSPRGGSYNEQFF
TGTGCCACCAGCCCGCGGGGAGGTTCTTACAATGAGCAGTTCTTC
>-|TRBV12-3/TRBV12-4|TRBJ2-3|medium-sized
CASSLGKRGTDTQYF
TGTGCCAGCAGTTTGGGGAAACGGGGCACAGATACGCAGTATTTT
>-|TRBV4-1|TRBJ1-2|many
CASSPGTDNYGYTF
TGCGCCAGCAGCCCAGGGACGGATAACTATGGCTACACCTTC
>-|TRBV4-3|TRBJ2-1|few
CASSQNLFARASYNEQFF
TGCGCCAGCAGCCAAAACCTTTTTGCGCGGGCCTCCTACAATGAGCAGTTCTTC
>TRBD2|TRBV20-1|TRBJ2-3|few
CSASAFGLAVHDTQYF
TGCAGTGCTAGTGCATTCGGGCTAGCGGTACACGATACGCAGTATTTT
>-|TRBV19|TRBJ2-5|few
CATRGRSGDQETQYF
TGTGCCACAAGGGGTCGTTCAGGGGACCAAGAGACCCAGTACTTC
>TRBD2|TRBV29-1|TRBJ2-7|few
CSVVGSGGTYEQYF
TGCAGCGTTGTGGGTAGCGGGGGAACCTACGAGCAGTACTTC
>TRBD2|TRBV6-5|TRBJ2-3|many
CASSYWLAVFLRTDTQYF
TGTGCCAGCAGTTACTGGCTAGCGGTGTTCCTTCGCACAGATACGCAGTATTTT
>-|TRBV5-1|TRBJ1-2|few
CASSLAGSANYGYTF
TGCGCCAGCAGCTTGGCTGGCAGCGCTAACTATGGCTACACCTTC
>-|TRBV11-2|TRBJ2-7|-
CASGVEASYEQYF
TGTGCCAGCGGAGTAGAGGCATCCTACGAGCAGTACTTC
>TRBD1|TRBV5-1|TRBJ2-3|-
CASSFSRGQTSTDTQYF
TGCGCCAGCAGCTTTAGCCGGGGACAGACTAGCACAGATACGCAGTATTTT
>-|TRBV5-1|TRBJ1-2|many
CASSLAEGGYTF
TGCGCCAGCAGCTTGGCAGAGGGGGGTTACACCTTC
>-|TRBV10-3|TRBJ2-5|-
CAIRQDQETQYF
TGTGCCATCAGACAGGATCAAGAGACCCAGTACTTC
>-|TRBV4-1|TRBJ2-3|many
CASSQILGTDTQYF
TGCGCCAGCAGCCAAATCCTCGGCACAGATACGCAGTATTTT
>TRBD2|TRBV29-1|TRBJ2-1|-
CSQQAGGYNEQFF
TGCAGCCAGCAGGCGGGGGGCTACAATGAGCAGTTCTTC
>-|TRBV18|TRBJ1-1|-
CASSPRLGAGTEAFF
TGTGCCAGCTCACCACGGCTGGGGGCGGGTACTGAAGCTTTCTTT
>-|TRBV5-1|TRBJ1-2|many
CASSFDSGSGYTF
TGCGCCAGCAGCTTTGACTCTGGAAGTGGCTACACCTTC
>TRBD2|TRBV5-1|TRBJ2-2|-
CASTPMTGGGTGELFF
TGCGCCAGCACCCCGATGACGGGAGGAGGCACCGGGGAGCTGTTTTTT
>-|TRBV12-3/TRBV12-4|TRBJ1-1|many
CASSSTGTQWTEAFF
TGTGCCAGCAGTTCTACCGGGACCCAGTGGACTGAAGCTTTCTTT
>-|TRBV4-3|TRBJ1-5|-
CASSQDPGGASNQPQHF
TGCGCCAGCAGCCAAGACCCCGGGGGGGCTAGCAATCAGCCCCAGCATTTT
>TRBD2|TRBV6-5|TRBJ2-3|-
CASSYSWTSGAPDTQYF
TGTGCCAGCAGTTACTCATGGACTAGCGGCGCCCCAGATACGCAGTATTTT
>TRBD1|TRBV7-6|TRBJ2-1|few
CAGSYNRGLPSDEQFF
TGTGCCGGCAGCTATAACAGGGGGCTCCCTTCGGATGAGCAGTTCTTC
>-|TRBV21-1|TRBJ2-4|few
CASIGDREAKNIQYF
TGTGCCAGCATCGGAGACAGGGAGGCCAAAAACATTCAGTACTTC
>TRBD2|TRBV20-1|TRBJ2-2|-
CSARDLAGGGDTGELFF
TGCAGTGCTAGAGATCTAGCGGGGGGCGGGGACACCGGGGAGCTGTTTTTT
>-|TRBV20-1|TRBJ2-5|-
CSASQTTVQETQYF
TGCAGTGCTAGCCAAACGACAGTCCAAGAGACCCAGTACTTC
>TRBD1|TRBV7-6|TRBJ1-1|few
CASSPTTGGSNTEAFF
TGTGCCAGCAGCCCTACGACAGGGGGCTCCAACACTGAAGCTTTCTTT
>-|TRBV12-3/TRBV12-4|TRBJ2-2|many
CASSLAGANTGELFF
TGTGCCAGCAGTTTAGCGGGGGCGAACACCGGGGAGCTGTTTTTT
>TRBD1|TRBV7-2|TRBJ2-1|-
CASSLRTGSDEQFF
TGTGCCAGCAGCTTAAGGACAGGGAGCGATGAGCAGTTCTTC